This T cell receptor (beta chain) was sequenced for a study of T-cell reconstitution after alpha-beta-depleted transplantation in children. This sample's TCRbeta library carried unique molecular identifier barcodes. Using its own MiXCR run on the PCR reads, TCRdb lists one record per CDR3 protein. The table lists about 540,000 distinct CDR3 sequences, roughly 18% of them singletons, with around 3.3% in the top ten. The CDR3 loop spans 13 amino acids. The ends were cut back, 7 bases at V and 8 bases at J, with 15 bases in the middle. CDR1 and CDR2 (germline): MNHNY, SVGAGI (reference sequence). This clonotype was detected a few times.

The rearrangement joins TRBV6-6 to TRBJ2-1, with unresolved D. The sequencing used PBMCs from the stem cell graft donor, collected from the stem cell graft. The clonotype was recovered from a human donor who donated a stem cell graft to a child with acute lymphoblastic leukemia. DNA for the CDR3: TGTGCCAGCACTCCCATACAGTCGGATGAGCAGTTCTTC. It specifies CASTPIQSDEQFF.